The sample holds a few counts of the clone carrying this TCR beta chain. Germline-derived CDR1 and CDR2 are MNHEY and SVGAGI. V gave up 5 bases and J gave up 7 bases, with 18 bases separating them. This CDR3 comprises 14 residues. This sample is drawn from a study of human T cells and chemical hapten exposure. Documented time point: pre-sensitization, week 0. Regarding treatment: therapeutic diphenylcyclopropenone sensitization with weekly scalp DPC. Total RNA extraction was carried out from unfractionated whole blood. One entry per CDR3 protein, called by TCRdb with MiXCR from the RACE reads. The data contain fewer than 45,000 distinct CDR3 sequences, approximately 10% of them singletons.

The clonotype originates from a man aged 50 to 59 with alopecia areata. Some clones in this sample may be carry-over from other donors' samples. The sample consisted of whole blood, taken in connection with sensitization to the hapten diphenylcyclopropenone (DPC). The rearrangement joins TRBV6-5 to TRBJ2-7; D remains unclear. The CDR3 is CASSPVPGAWEQYF. Here the CDR3 DNA reads TGTGCCAGCAGTCCAGTGCCAGGAGCCTGGGAGCAGTACTTC.